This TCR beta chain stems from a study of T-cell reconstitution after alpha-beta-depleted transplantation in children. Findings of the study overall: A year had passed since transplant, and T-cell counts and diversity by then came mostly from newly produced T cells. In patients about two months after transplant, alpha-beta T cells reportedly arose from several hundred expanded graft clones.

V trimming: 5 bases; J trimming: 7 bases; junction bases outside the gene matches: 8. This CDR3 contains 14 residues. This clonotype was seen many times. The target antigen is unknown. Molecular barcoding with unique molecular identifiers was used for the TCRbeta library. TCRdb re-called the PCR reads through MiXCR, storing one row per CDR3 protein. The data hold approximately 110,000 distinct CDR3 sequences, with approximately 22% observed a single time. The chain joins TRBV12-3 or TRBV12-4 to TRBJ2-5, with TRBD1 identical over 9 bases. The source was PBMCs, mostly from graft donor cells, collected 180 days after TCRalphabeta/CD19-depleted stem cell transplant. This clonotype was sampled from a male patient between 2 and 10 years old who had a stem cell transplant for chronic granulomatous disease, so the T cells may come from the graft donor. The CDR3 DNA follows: TGTGCCAGCAGTGTAACAGGGGGCGAAGTGACCCAGTACTTC. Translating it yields CASSVTGGEVTQYF.